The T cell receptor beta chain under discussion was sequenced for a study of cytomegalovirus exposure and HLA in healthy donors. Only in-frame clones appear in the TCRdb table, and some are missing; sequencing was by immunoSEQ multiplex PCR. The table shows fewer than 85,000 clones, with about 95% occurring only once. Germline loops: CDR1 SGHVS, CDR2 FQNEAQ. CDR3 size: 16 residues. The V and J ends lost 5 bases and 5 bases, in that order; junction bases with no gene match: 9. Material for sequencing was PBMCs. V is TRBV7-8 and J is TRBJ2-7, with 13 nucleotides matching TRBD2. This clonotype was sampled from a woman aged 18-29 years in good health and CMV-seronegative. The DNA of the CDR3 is TGTGCCAGCAGCCTTGGGACTAGCGGGGTTTTCGACGAGCAGTACTTC. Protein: CASSLGTSGVFDEQYF.